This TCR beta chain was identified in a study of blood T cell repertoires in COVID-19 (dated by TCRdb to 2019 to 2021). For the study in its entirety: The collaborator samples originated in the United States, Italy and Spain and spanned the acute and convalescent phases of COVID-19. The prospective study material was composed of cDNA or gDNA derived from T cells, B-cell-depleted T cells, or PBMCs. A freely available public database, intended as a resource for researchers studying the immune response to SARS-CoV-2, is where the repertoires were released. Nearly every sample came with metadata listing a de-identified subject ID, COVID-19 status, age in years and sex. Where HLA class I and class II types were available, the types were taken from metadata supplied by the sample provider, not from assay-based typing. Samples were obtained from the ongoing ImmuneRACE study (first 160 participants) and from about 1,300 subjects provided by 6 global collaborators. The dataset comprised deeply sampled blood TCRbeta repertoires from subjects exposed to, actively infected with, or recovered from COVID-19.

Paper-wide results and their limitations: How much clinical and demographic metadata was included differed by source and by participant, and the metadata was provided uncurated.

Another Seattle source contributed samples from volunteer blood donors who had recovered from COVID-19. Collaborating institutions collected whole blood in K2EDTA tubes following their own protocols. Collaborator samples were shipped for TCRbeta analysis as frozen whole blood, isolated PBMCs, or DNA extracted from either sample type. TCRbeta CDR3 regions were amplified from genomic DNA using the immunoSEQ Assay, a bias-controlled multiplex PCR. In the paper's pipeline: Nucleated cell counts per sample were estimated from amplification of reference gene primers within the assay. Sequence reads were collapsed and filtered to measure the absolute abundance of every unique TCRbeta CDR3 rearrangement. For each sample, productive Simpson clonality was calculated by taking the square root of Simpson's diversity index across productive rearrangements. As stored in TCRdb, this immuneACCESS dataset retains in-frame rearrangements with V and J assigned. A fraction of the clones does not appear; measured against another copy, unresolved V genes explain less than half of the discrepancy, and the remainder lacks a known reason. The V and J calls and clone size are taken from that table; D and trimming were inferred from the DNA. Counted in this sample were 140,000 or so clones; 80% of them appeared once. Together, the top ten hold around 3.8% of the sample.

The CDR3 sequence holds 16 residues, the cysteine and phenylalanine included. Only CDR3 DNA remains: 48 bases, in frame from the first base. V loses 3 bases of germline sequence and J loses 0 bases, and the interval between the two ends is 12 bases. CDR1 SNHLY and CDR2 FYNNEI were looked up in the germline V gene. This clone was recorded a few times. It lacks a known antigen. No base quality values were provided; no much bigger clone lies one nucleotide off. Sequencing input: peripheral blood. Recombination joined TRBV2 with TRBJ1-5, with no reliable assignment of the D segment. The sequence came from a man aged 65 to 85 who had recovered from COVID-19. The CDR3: CASSDRQVYSNQPQHF. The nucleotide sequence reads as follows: TGTGCCAGCAGTGATAGGCAGGTGTATAGCAATCAGCCCCAGCATTTT.